This T cell receptor (beta chain) was identified during a study of T cells after yellow fever vaccination. Findings of the study overall: Weaker, the secondary response peaked sooner, at day 5 versus 15. Most primary-vaccination clones recurred post-booster (approximately 96% CD4, over 70% CD8).

Concerning this clonotype: Its matching antigen is unknown.

Deletions cut 3 bases from V and 4 bases from J, with 18 bases between. The CDR3 totals 16 residues. Germline V lookup: CDR1 SEHNR, CDR2 FQNEAQ (reference sequence). In making TCR cDNA, 5'RACE template switching added a universal primer site and UMIs to it. From the 5' RACE reads, TCRdb called clonotypes with MiXCR, one entry per CDR3 protein. The sample lists hundreds of thousands of distinct CDR3 sequences; roughly 4% were seen once. Sequenced material: PBMCs, taken 5 days after the yellow fever booster vaccination. The sequence was collected from a man aged 18 to 29 who received the YFV17D yellow fever vaccine. J is TRBJ1-1 and V is TRBV7-9, with D hard to call. The CDR3 coding sequence is TGTGCCAGCAGCTTTCAGGTCGGACCCCGGGGCACTGAAGCTTTCTTT. It is translated as CASSFQVGPRGTEAFF.